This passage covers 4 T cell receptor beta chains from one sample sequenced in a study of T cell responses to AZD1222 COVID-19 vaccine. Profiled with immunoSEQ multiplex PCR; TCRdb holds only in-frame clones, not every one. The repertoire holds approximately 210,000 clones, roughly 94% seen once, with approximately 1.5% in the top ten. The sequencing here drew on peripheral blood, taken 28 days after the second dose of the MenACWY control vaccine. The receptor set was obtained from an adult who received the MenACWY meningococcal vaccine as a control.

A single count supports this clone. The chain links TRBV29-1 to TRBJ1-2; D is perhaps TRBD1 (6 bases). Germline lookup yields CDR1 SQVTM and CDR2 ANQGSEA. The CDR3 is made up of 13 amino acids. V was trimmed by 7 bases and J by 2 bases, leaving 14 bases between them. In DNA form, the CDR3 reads TGCAGCGCCCGGACAGAGAACAACTATGGCTACACCTTC. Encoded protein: CSARTENNYGYTF.

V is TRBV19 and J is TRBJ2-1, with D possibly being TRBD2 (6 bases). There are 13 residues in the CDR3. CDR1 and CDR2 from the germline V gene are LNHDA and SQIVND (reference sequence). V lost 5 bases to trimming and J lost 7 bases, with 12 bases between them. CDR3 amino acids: CASSPGLWNEQFF. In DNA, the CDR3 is TGTGCCAGTAGTCCAGGACTATGGAATGAGCAGTTCTTC.

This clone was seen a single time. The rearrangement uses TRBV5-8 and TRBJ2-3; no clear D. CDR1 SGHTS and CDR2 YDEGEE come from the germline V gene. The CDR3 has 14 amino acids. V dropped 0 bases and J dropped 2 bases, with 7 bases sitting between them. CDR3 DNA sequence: TGTGCCAGCAGCTTGGCGCGGAACACAGATACGCAGTATTTT. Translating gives CASSLARNTDTQYF.

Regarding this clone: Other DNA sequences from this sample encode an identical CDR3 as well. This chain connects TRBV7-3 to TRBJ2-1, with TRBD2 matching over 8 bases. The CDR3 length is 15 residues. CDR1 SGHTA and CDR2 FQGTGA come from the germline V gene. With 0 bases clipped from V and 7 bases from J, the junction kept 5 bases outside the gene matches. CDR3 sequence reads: CASSLTGTRSNEQFF. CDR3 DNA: TGTGCCAGCAGCTTAACGGGGACTAGGAGTAATGAGCAGTTCTTC.